Here is one TCR beta chain with its context. This sample is part of a study of neoadjuvant anti-PD-1 for oral cavity cancer. The junction had 4 bases not matched to a gene; V was cut back by 4 bases and J by 2 bases. This CDR3 spans 15 amino acids. Per the germline V gene, CDR1 is SGHDT and CDR2 is YYEEEE. The assay was immunoSEQ multiplex PCR, and TCRdb's table has in-frame clones only and misses some. The data hold around 30,000 clones, with around nine tenths observed a single time. The chain links TRBV5-6 to TRBJ2-5; 11 bases fit TRBD2. Specimen: PBMCs, collected before nivolumab (anti-PD-1) treatment. This TCR was recovered from a person aged 35-79 years with oral cavity squamous cell carcinoma. The CDR3, as DNA: TGTGCCAGCAGCCCGTTAGCGGGGGGGCAAGAGACCCAGTACTTC. The encoded protein is CASSPLAGGQETQYF.